This TCR beta chain emerged from a study of siplizumab effects on memory and regulatory T cells. Produced via immunoSEQ multiplex PCR; TCRdb's table is partial and in-frame only. Of 50,000 to 55,000 clones detected, 93% appear once; the ten largest clones hold more than 15%. V was cut by 4 bases and J by 6 bases, with 26 bases left in between. The germline CDR1 and CDR2 sequences are LGHNT and FRNRAP. This CDR3 comprises 18 residues. The receptor's source is a human donor in good health. Sequenced input: CD8+ T cells sorted from blood. This chain uses TRBV12-5 with TRBJ2-3; a possible D gene is TRBD2 (7 bases). The CDR3 spells CASGSDSGIDGAGDTQYF. CDR3 DNA: TGTGCTAGTGGTTCGGACAGCGGGATAGATGGCGCGGGCGATACGCAGTATTTT.